This T cell receptor beta chain was identified in a study of beta chain features in type 1 diabetes. Overall study findings and caveats: A moderate, significant TCRB CDR3 shortening appeared in type 1 diabetes across four CD4+ subsets. cDNA-based sequencing might over-represent cells highly expressing TCR.

Expressed TCRB transcripts were sequenced after all isolated RNA was converted to cDNA. Only in-frame clones appear in the TCRdb table, and some are missing; sequencing was by immunoSEQ multiplex PCR. The data contain about 340,000 clones, 8% of them seen just once; the ten biggest clones take up under 0.5%. This clone was seen only a few times. What it recognizes is unknown. Germline CDR1 KGHSH, CDR2 LQKENI. This CDR3 spans 15 amino acids. The trim removed 2 bases at V and 4 bases at J, leaving 5 bases unmatched. This receptor was obtained from a woman aged 18-29 years in good health. The V and J genes are TRBV18 and TRBJ2-1; 7 bases are a match to TRBD2. The sample comprised central memory CD4+ T cells from blood. The CDR3 reads CASSPILAEYNEQFF. The DNA of the CDR3 is TGTGCCAGCTCACCAATCCTAGCGGAATACAATGAGCAGTTCTTC.